This is a list of T cell receptor beta chains from one sample in a study of TIL therapy for anti-PD-1-resistant metastatic lung cancer. Produced via immunoSEQ multiplex PCR; TCRdb's table is partial and in-frame only. In the table there are tens of thousands of clones, around 86% of which are singletons. The specimen comprised blood, sampled at baseline. All receptors come from a person aged 25 to 79 with non-small cell lung cancer. Each CDR3 is given with its conserved first and last residue. A D gene is named only where the DNA matches it firmly. Some rows mark clone size as missing; the rest say once, few, many or name a class of expanded clone.

>TRBJ1-2|TRBV10-3|-|-
CAISGGGYTF
TGTGCCATCAGTGGGGGAGGCTACACCTTC
>TRBJ2-1|TRBV11-2|-|-
CASSLEPDRYNEQFF
TGTGCCAGCAGCTTAGAACCAGACAGGTACAATGAGCAGTTCTTC
>TRBJ1-2|TRBV19|few|TRBD1
CASSAQTGGYGYTF
TGTGCCAGTAGTGCACAGACAGGGGGTTACGGCTACACCTTC
>TRBJ2-5|TRBV7-8|-|-
CASSHQEGEYGETQYF
TGTGCCAGCAGCCATCAAGAGGGGGAGTATGGAGAGACCCAGTACTTC
>TRBJ2-2|TRBV5-4|few|-
CASSLSQGPTGELFF
TGTGCCAGCAGCTTGTCACAGGGACCCACCGGGGAGCTGTTTTTT
>TRBJ2-7|TRBV25-1|-|-
CASSEDVSSYEQYF
TGTGCCAGCAGTGAGGACGTTAGCTCCTACGAGCAGTACTTC
>TRBJ1-2|TRBV19|few|-
CASSPQVGEYGYTF
TGTGCCAGTAGCCCCCAGGTGGGGGAGTATGGCTACACCTTC
>TRBJ2-1|TRBV13|-|TRBD2
CASSSLGSGTYNEQFF
TGTGCCAGCAGCTCCCTGGGTAGCGGGACCTACAATGAGCAGTTCTTC
>TRBJ2-7|TRBV3-1/TRBV3-2|-|-
CASSSQPTVSYEQYF
TGTGCCAGCAGCTCCCAGCCCACAGTTTCCTACGAGCAGTACTTC
>TRBJ2-7|TRBV3-1/TRBV3-2|-|TRBD2
CASSQDFWGGDNSAYEQYF
TGTGCCAGCAGCCAAGATTTCTGGGGGGGAGATAACTCAGCCTACGAGCAGTACTTC
>TRBJ1-6|TRBV28|-|TRBD1
CAAGQGNSPLHF
TGTGCCGCGGGACAGGGGAATTCACCCCTCCACTTT
>TRBJ2-3|TRBV4-3|-|-
CASSQRRTDTQYF
TGCGCCAGCAGCCAAAGGCGCACAGATACGCAGTATTTT
>TRBJ2-5|TRBV5-4|once|-
CASSLDRGTLETQYF
TGTGCCAGCAGCTTGGATCGGGGGACATTAGAGACCCAGTACTTC
>TRBJ2-7|TRBV20-1|-|TRBD2
CSASDSGRIPYEQYF
TGCAGTGCTAGTGATAGCGGGAGAATACCCTACGAGCAGTACTTC
>TRBJ1-1|TRBV15|-|-
CATSPRADMNTEAFF
TGTGCCACCAGCCCGAGGGCGGACATGAACACTGAAGCTTTCTTT
>TRBJ2-7|TRBV30|-|-
CAWRTRGREIYEQYF
TGTGCCTGGAGGACCAGGGGGCGGGAGATCTACGAGCAGTACTTC
>TRBJ1-2|TRBV6-5|once|TRBD1
CASSETGGVGYGYTF
TGTGCCAGCAGCGAGACAGGGGGCGTCGGCTATGGCTACACCTTC
>TRBJ2-5|TRBV28|-|-
CASSTLGAKKTQYF
TGTGCCAGCAGTACCCTGGGTGCGAAGAAGACCCAGTACTTC
>TRBJ1-2|TRBV7-2|-|-
CASSLSTYYGYTF
TGTGCCAGCAGCTTATCAACTTACTATGGCTACACCTTC
>TRBJ2-7|TRBV5-1|-|TRBD1
CASSPDGQGVHEQYF
TGCGCCAGCAGCCCCGATGGACAGGGGGTCCACGAGCAGTACTTC
>TRBJ2-1|TRBV6-6|-|TRBD2
CASSPSSGRAGNEQFF
TGTGCCAGCAGTCCCTCTAGCGGGAGGGCCGGGAATGAGCAGTTCTTC
>TRBJ1-6|TRBV7-9|-|TRBD1
CASSWTGLINSPLHF
TGTGCCAGCAGCTGGACAGGGCTCATTAATTCACCCCTCCACTTT
>TRBJ2-1|TRBV6-4|-|-
CASSDSEGINEQFF
TGTGCCAGCAGTGACTCGGAGGGAATCAATGAGCAGTTCTTC
>TRBJ2-5|TRBV3-1/TRBV3-2|-|-
CASSQGGPQETQYF
TGTGCCAGCAGCCAAGGCGGGCCCCAAGAGACCCAGTACTTC
>TRBJ2-1|TRBV29-1|-|-
CSVEMAKEQFF
TGCAGCGTTGAAATGGCAAAGGAGCAGTTCTTC
>TRBJ2-7|TRBV7-9|-|TRBD2
CASSLVGLAGYEQYF
TGTGCCAGCAGCTTAGTCGGACTAGCAGGCTACGAGCAGTACTTC
>TRBJ2-7|TRBV10-3|-|TRBD2
CAISTSAYYEQYF
TGTGCCATCAGCACTAGCGCCTACTACGAGCAGTACTTC
>TRBJ2-1|TRBV19|-|-
CASSMGHGTEQFF
TGTGCCAGTAGTATGGGACATGGAACTGAGCAGTTCTTC
>TRBJ2-3|TRBV11-2|-|TRBD2
CASSFQAGGSTDTQYF
TGTGCCAGCAGCTTCCAAGCGGGGGGGAGCACAGATACGCAGTATTTT
>TRBJ1-1|TRBV2|-|-
CASSETLNTEAFF
TGTGCCAGCAGCGAGACCCTTAACACTGAAGCTTTCTTT
>TRBJ2-5|TRBV2|-|TRBD1
CASNWPPDREFETQYF
TGTGCCAGCAATTGGCCCCCGGACAGGGAGTTCGAGACCCAGTACTTC
>TRBJ1-6|TRBV5-1|few|-
CASSLDPRTDSPLHF
TGCGCCAGCAGCTTGGATCCCCGGACGGATTCACCCCTCCACTTT
>TRBJ2-3|TRBV13|-|-
CASSLISGLNTDTQYF
TGTGCCAGCAGCTTAATCTCAGGACTCAACACAGATACGCAGTATTTT
>TRBJ2-7|TRBV6-6|-|-
CASGGTPDGQYF
TGTGCCAGCGGCGGGACACCAGATGGGCAGTACTTC
>TRBJ2-5|TRBV20-1|few|-
CSASMETQYF
TGCAGTGCTAGCATGGAGACCCAGTACTTC
>TRBJ2-2|TRBV14|few|-
CASSRTGTGELFF
TGTGCCAGCAGCAGGACTGGAACCGGGGAGCTGTTTTTT
>TRBJ2-1|TRBV14|-|-
CASSSMLYNEQFF
TGTGCCAGCAGCTCCATGCTCTACAATGAGCAGTTCTTC
>TRBJ1-1|TRBV11-1|-|-
CASSLVTGLNTEAFF
TGTGCCAGCAGCTTAGTAACGGGCTTGAACACTGAAGCTTTCTTT
>TRBJ2-7|TRBV7-2|-|-
CASSSRYAQYF
TGTGCCAGCAGCTCAAGATATGCGCAGTACTTC
>TRBJ2-3|TRBV5-5|-|TRBD2
CASSSKARLAVLSTDTQYF
TGTGCCAGCAGCTCAAAAGCCCGACTAGCGGTACTTAGCACAGATACGCAGTATTTT
>TRBJ2-3|TRBV4-3|-|TRBD2
CASSQDLLAGGYTDTQYF
TGCGCCAGCAGCCAAGATCTCCTAGCGGGGGGGTACACAGATACGCAGTATTTT
>TRBJ1-5|TRBV18|-|TRBD1
CASSPGTGHSYSNQPQHF
TGTGCCAGCTCACCCGGGACAGGGCACTCTTATAGCAATCAGCCCCAGCATTTT
>TRBJ1-1|TRBV20-1|-|-
CSASRGNTEAFF
TGCAGTGCTAGTAGGGGGAACACTGAAGCTTTCTTT
>TRBJ1-2|TRBV3-1/TRBV3-2|-|-
CASSHADRGYTF
TGTGCCAGCAGCCACGCCGACAGAGGCTACACCTTC
>TRBJ2-4|TRBV7-9|-|-
CASSLEGVIQYF
TGTGCCAGCAGCTTAGAGGGGGTCATTCAGTACTTC
>TRBJ1-2|TRBV4-1|-|-
CASSQDWAGIYGYTF
TGCGCCAGCAGCCAAGATTGGGCAGGGATCTATGGCTACACCTTC
>TRBJ2-5|TRBV5-8|-|TRBD2
CASSLRTSGAGETQYF
TGTGCCAGCAGCTTGCGGACTAGCGGGGCTGGGGAGACCCAGTACTTC
>TRBJ2-5|TRBV12-3/TRBV12-4|-|-
CASTQLGETQYF
TGTGCCAGCACCCAACTTGGGGAGACCCAGTACTTC
>TRBJ1-3|TRBV10-3|-|TRBD1
CAIKGTGASGNTIYF
TGTGCCATCAAAGGGACAGGGGCCTCTGGAAACACCATATATTTT
>TRBJ2-3|TRBV19|-|-
CASTAHYSTDTQYF
TGTGCCAGTACCGCCCATTACAGCACAGATACGCAGTATTTT
>TRBJ1-3|TRBV3-1/TRBV3-2|-|TRBD1
CASSQGQGTSGNTIYF
TGTGCCAGCAGCCAAGGACAGGGGACCTCTGGAAACACCATATATTTT
>TRBJ2-1|TRBV6-1|few|TRBD2
CASSERVRLARNEQFF
TGTGCCAGCAGTGAGAGGGTCCGACTAGCACGAAATGAGCAGTTCTTC
>TRBJ2-3|TRBV11-2|once|-
CASSIDPTDTQYF
TGTGCCAGCAGCATCGACCCCACAGATACGCAGTATTTT
>TRBJ1-4|TRBV15|-|-
CATSRGKGSNEKLFF
TGTGCCACCAGCAGAGGGAAGGGATCCAATGAAAAACTGTTTTTT
>TRBJ2-5|TRBV11-3|-|-
CASSFPARRVQETQYF
TGTGCCAGCAGCTTCCCCGCGAGGCGGGTCCAAGAGACCCAGTACTTC
>TRBJ2-2|TRBV18|once|-
CASSPPVLGHTGELFF
TGTGCCAGCTCACCACCAGTCCTGGGCCACACCGGGGAGCTGTTTTTT
>TRBJ2-3|TRBV3-1/TRBV3-2|-|TRBD1
CASSQDRVPDTQYF
TGTGCCAGCAGCCAGGACAGGGTCCCAGATACGCAGTATTTT
>TRBJ2-7|TRBV6-5|-|-
CASSYSFRYSSYEQYF
TGTGCCAGCAGTTACTCGTTCAGGTACTCCTCCTACGAGCAGTACTTC
>TRBJ1-6|TRBV28|-|TRBD1
CASSSEGDRGFNSPLHF
TGTGCCAGCAGTTCCGAGGGGGACAGGGGGTTTAATTCACCCCTCCACTTT
>TRBJ2-3|TRBV7-2|-|TRBD2
CASSSGLAGGYTDTQYF
TGTGCCAGCAGCTCGGGACTAGCGGGAGGGTATACAGATACGCAGTATTTT